A single sample is the source of the 8 T cell receptor beta chains below, sequenced in a study of T cell responses to AZD1222 COVID-19 vaccine (dated by TCRdb to the early 2020s). Reading the label with the study, this specimen's time point is: about 28 days (+/-7) after the second vaccine dose. Library creation used the immunoSEQ multiplex PCR assay. What TCRdb holds here is the immuneACCESS table cut down to in-frame rearrangements. Part of the clones is not present; checked against another copy, under half of the missing clones reflect an unresolved V gene, and the others are unexplained. The sample contains some 150,000 clones, 92% of them found a single time. The ten largest account for approximately 3.4% of the sample. The sequencing here drew on peripheral blood, taken 28 days after the second AZD1222 dose. The receptors were sampled from an adult who received the AZD1222 COVID-19 vaccine.

The chain is built from TRBV6-2 or TRBV6-3 and TRBJ2-7; 13 bases align to TRBD2. V lost 6 bases, J lost 4 bases, and 3 bases stayed unmatched. Germline V gene sequence: CDR1 MNHEY, CDR2 SVGEGT. This CDR3 region has 14 residues. This CDR3 is CASSGLAGAYEQYF. The CDR3 DNA reads TGTGCCAGCAGCGGACTAGCGGGAGCGTACGAGCAGTACTTC.

The genes are TRBV6-5 and TRBJ1-1; tentative D call: TRBD1 (6 bases). The CDR3 has 15 residues. The V end was cut by 6 bases, the J end by 4 bases, with 18 bases between. CDR1 and CDR2 (germline): MNHEY, SVGAGI. The CDR3 region is CASRPGPGVITEAFF. CDR3 in DNA: TGTGCCAGCAGGCCCGGCCCAGGGGTCATCACTGAAGCTTTCTTT.

The rearrangement joins TRBV29-1 to TRBJ1-1; possibly TRBD1 for D (6 bases). CDR1 SQVTM and CDR2 ANQGSEA come from the germline V gene. V lost 5 bases to trimming and J lost 6 bases, with 16 bases between them. This CDR3 has 13 residues. The CDR3 bases are TGCAGCGTTCCCGGTGACAGGTCTTCTGAAGCTTTCTTT. It translates to CSVPGDRSSEAFF.

This clone was detected once. V usage is TRBV7-2 and J usage is TRBJ1-6; D ambiguous. Between the trimmed V and J ends, which lost 2 bases and 1 base, there was a span of 12 bases. CDR1 and CDR2 (germline): SGHTA, FQGNSA. The CDR3 length is 17 residues. CDR3: CASSLSFLRSYNSPLHF. CDR3 DNA: TGTGCCAGCAGCTTATCTTTCTTACGTTCCTATAATTCACCCCTCCACTTT.

This clone was picked up one time. This CDR3 reads CASSDPGQGAYEQYF. For the CDR3, the DNA is TGTGCCAGTAGTGACCCGGGACAGGGGGCCTACGAGCAGTACTTC. This chain connects TRBV19 to TRBJ2-7, with 11 bases lining up with TRBD1. CDR3 length: 15 residues. Germline V gene sequence: CDR1 LNHDA, CDR2 SQIVND (reference sequence). V lost 5 bases and J lost 2; bases outside the gene matches: 5.

The V and J genes are TRBV6-5 and TRBJ2-7; 9 bases are shared with TRBD2. This CDR3 has 15 residues. Looked up from germline, CDR1 is MNHEY and CDR2 is SVGAGI. J was trimmed by 4 bases and V by 2 bases; bases with no gene match: 6. The CDR3 DNA is TGTGCCAGCAGTTACCAGCCTAGCGGGACATACGAGCAGTACTTC. As protein: CASSYQPSGTYEQYF.

This sequence joins TRBV11-2 and TRBJ2-3; TRBD2 is a possible D gene (5 bases). The CDR3 covers 15 residues. The V gene's germline CDR1 is SGHAT and CDR2 FQNNGV. Between the trimmed V and J ends, which lost 5 bases and 0 bases, there was a span of 12 bases. The CDR3 region has the DNA TGTGCCAGCAGCCTCGGAGGCCAAAGCACAGATACGCAGTATTTT. Protein sequence: CASSLGGQSTDTQYF. Full variable domain (rest looked up from reference TRBV11-2 and TRBJ2-3): EAGVAQSPRYKIIEKRQSVAFWCNPISGHATLYWYQQILGQGPKLLIQFQNNGVVDDSQLPKDRFSAERLKGVDSTLKIQPAKLEDSAVYLCASSLGGQSTDTQYFGPGTRLTVL.

This sequence joins TRBV2 and TRBJ1-1; D gene unclear. Trimming took off 8 bases at V and 1 base at J, with 20 bases between the two ends. The length of the CDR3 is 16 residues. Germline CDR1 and CDR2: SNHLY and FYNNEI. The CDR3 DNA follows: TGTGCCAGCTTGAAAGGAGGCGTGCGGAAGAACACTGAAGCTTTCTTT. This sequence encodes CASLKGGVRKNTEAFF.